The T cell receptor (beta chain) under discussion was sequenced for a study of Ad26.COV2.S vaccination and SARS-CoV-2 variants. Clones were read by immunoSEQ multiplex PCR, and TCRdb kept only the in-frame ones, dropping some. The sample lists 400,000 to 500,000 clones, 89% seen once, with 2.5% to 3% in the top ten. Broader study findings: An underestimation of total T cell responses may have resulted from the TCR breadth and depth analyses.

This clone came up once. The antigen is undetermined. Per germline, CDR1 SGHTA and CDR2 FQGNSA. The CDR3 sequence is 13 residues long. V was pared by 3 bases and J by 0 bases, with 6 bases between. Regarding treatment: around 19 received Ad26.COV2.S at low or high dose, single or two shots; about 5 received placebo; per-sample allocation not given. Material that was analyzed had been drawn on day 63 after the first vaccine or placebo injection. The rearrangement joins TRBV7-2 to TRBJ2-7; D gene unclear. The TCR was taken from a person between 18 and 65 years old who received the Ad26.COV2.S COVID-19 vaccine or a placebo. Material: peripheral blood, obtained in a trial of Ad26.COV2.S vaccine versus placebo. The CDR3 DNA is TGTGCCAGCAGCTTCGGGTTCTCCTACGAGCAGTACTTC. This codes for CASSFGFSYEQYF.